Given below is one TCR beta chain in context. These data are taken from a study of T cell changes during pregnancy in multiple sclerosis. Method: immunoSEQ multiplex PCR; TCRdb's copy keeps in-frame clones and lacks some. Among about 67,000 clones, 92% were seen once, and the ten largest hold about 2.7%. This receptor was taken from a female donor in good health, enrolled as a control in a pregnancy study. The sample here was peripheral blood, taken in the second trimester of pregnancy.

The CDR3 here is CASQWGESRESDEQYF. In nucleotides, the CDR3 is TGTGCCAGCCAATGGGGGGAAAGCAGGGAATCGGACGAGCAGTACTTC. The chain has TRBV21-1 and TRBJ2-7; no DNA check was done on the table's D call, TRBD2. TRBV21-1 is a listed pseudogene. The CDR3 has 16 amino acids.